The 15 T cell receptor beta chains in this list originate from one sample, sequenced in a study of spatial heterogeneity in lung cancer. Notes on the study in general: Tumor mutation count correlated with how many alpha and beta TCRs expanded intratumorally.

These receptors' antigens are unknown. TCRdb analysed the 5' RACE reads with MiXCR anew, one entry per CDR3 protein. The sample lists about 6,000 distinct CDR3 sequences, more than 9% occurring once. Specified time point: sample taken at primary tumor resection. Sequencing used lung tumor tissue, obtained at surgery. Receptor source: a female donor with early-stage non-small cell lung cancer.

The CDR3 DNA follows: TGTGCCAGCACCAATTATCCAGGGACAGGCAATCAGCCCCAGCATTTT. Translating gives CASTNYPGTGNQPQHF. The chain is built from TRBV12-3 or TRBV12-4 and TRBJ1-5; 7 bases align to TRBD1. The V gene end was trimmed by 7 bases and the J gene end by 2 bases; junction bases not matched to a gene: 11. The CDR3 length is 16 residues.

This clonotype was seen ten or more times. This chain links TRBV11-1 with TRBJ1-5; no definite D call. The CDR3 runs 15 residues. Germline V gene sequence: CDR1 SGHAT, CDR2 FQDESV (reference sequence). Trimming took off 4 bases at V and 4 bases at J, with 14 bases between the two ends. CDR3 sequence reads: CASSYTGPGNQPQHF. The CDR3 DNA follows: TGTGCCAGCAGCTACACCGGACCAGGAAATCAGCCCCAGCATTTT.

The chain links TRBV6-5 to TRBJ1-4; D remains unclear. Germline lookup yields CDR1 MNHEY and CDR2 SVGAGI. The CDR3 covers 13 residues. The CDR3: CATSGATNEKLFF. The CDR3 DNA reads TGTGCTACGTCTGGGGCAACTAATGAAAAACTGTTTTTT.

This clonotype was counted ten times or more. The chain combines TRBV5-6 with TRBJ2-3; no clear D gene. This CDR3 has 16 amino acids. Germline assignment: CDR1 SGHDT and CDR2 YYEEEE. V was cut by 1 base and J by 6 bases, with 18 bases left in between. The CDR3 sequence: CASSLPQVLLSDTQYF. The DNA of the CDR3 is TGTGCCAGCAGCTTGCCCCAGGTTTTATTGAGTGATACGCAGTATTTT.

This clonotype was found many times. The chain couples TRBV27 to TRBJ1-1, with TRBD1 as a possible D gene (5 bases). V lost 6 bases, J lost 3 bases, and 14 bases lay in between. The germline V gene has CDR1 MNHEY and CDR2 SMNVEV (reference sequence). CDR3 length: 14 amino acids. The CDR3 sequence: CASSELGTYTEAFF. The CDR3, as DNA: TGTGCCAGCAGCGAGCTCGGGACGTACACTGAAGCTTTCTTT.

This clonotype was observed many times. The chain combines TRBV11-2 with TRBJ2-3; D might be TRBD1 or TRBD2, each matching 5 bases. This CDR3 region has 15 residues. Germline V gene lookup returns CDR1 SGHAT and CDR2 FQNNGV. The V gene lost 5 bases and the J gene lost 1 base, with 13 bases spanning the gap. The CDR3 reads CASSLSEGRTDTQYF. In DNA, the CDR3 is TGTGCCAGCAGCCTCAGTGAGGGGCGCACAGATACGCAGTATTTT.

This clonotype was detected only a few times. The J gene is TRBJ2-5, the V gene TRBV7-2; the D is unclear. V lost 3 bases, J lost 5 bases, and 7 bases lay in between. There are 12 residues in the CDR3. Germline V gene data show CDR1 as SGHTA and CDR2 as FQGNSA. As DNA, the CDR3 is TGTGCCAGCAGCTTCCCGGGCGAGACCCAGTACTTC. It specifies CASSFPGETQYF.

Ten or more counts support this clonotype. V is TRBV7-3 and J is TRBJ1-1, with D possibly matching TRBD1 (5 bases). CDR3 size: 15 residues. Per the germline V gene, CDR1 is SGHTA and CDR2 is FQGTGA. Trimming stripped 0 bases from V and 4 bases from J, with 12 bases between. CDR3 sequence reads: CASSLTPGGVTEAFF. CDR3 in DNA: TGTGCCAGCAGCTTAACGCCCGGGGGGGTCACTGAAGCTTTCTTT.

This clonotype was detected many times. The CDR3 region is CASSLVGARVEKLFF. The CDR3 nucleotides are TGTGCCAGCAGCCTAGTGGGGGCGAGGGTTGAAAAACTGTTTTTT. The chain employs TRBV7-6 and TRBJ1-4; TRBD1 is a possible D gene (6 bases). Germline-derived CDR1 and CDR2 are SGHVS and FNYEAQ. The CDR3 is 15 residues long. V shed 5 bases and J shed 7 bases, with 17 bases lying between them.

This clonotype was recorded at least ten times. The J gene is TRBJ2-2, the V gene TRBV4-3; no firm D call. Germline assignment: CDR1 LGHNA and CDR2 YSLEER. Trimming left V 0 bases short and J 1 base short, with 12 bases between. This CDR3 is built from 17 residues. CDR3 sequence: CASSQDKVNVNTGELFF. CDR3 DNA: TGCGCCAGCAGCCAAGATAAGGTGAATGTGAACACCGGGGAGCTGTTTTTT.

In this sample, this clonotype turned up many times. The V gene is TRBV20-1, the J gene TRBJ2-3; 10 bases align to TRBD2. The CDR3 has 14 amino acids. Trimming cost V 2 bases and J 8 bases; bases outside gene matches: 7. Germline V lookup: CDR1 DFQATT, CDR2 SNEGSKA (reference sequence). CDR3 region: CSARLAGERRTQYF. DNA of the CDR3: TGCAGTGCTAGACTAGCGGGGGAGCGTCGTACGCAGTATTTT.

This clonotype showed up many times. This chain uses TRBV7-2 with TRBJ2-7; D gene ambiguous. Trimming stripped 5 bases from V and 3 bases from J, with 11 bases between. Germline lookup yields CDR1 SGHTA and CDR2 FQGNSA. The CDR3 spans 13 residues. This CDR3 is CASSLTGYYEQYF. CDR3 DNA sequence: TGTGCCAGCAGCCTGACTGGCTACTACGAGCAGTACTTC.

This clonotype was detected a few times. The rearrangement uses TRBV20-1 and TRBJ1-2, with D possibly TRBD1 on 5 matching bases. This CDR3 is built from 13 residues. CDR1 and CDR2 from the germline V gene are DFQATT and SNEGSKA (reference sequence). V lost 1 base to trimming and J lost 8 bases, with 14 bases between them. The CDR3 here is CSARVEGWGGYTF. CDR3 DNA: TGCAGTGCTAGAGTCGAGGGTTGGGGCGGCTACACCTTC.

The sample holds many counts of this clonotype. CDR3 DNA sequence: TGTGCCAGCAGCTTATCGGGGGTTAGCTCCTACGAGCAGTACTTC. It encodes CASSLSGVSSYEQYF. The chain combines TRBV7-2 with TRBJ2-7; weak D call: TRBD2 (6 bases). Germline loops: CDR1 SGHTA, CDR2 FQGNSA. The CDR3 extends over 15 amino acids. Trimming took 2 bases from V and 0 from J, leaving 11 bases between them.

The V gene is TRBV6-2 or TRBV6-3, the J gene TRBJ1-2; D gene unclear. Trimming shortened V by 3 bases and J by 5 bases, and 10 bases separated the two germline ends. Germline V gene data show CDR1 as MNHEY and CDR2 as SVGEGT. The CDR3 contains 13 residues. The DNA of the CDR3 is TGTGCCAGCAGTTATGGCCATTCTTATGGCTACACCTTC. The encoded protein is CASSYGHSYGYTF.